Shown below are 12 T cell receptor beta chains from a single sample sequenced in a study of cytomegalovirus exposure and HLA in healthy donors. With 60 Vbeta and 13 Jbeta primers, the PCR was carried out. Repertoires were generated with immunoSEQ multiplex PCR, while TCRdb's copy carries only in-frame clones and drops some. The sample contains around 140,000 clones, 78% of which appear only once. Source material: PBMCs. These TCRs come from a woman younger than 30 in good health and CMV-seronegative.

This sequence joins TRBV6-1 and TRBJ2-7; a possible D gene is TRBD1 (6 bases). The CDR3 is 14 amino acids. The germline V and J ends were trimmed by 7 bases and 0 bases, with 13 bases remaining between them. The germline CDR1 and CDR2 sequences are MNHNS and SASEGT. CDR3: CASTHRQDSYEQYF. As DNA, the CDR3 is TGTGCCAGCACCCACAGACAGGACTCCTACGAGCAGTACTTC.

The gene calls are TRBV10-2 and TRBJ2-2, with a tentative D call TRBD2 (5 bases). CDR1 and CDR2 from the germline V gene are WSHSY and SAAADI. With 4 bases removed from V and 3 bases from J, the gap between germline ends came to 9 bases. CDR3 size: 14 residues. CDR3 DNA sequence: TGCGCCAGCAGTGGGACTCTGGACACCGGGGAGCTGTTTTTT. Amino acid sequence: CASSGTLDTGELFF.

In this sample, this clone turned up a few times. The V gene is TRBV6-1, the J gene TRBJ1-5, with D uncertain. The CDR3 is made up of 13 amino acids. CDR1 MNHNS and CDR2 SASEGT come from the germline V gene. Between the trimmed V and J ends, which lost 4 bases and 6 bases, there was a span of 10 bases. This CDR3 reads CASSVAEGQPQHF. The DNA of the CDR3 is TGTGCCAGCAGTGTCGCCGAGGGTCAGCCCCAGCATTTT.

As concerns this clone: Other nucleotide sequences in the sample specify the same CDR3. V and J are TRBV5-1 and TRBJ2-7, with D unresolved. Per the germline V gene, CDR1 is SGHRS and CDR2 is YFSETQ. The V gene lost 4 bases and the J gene lost 3 bases, with 8 bases spanning the gap. The CDR3 extends over 12 amino acids. The CDR3 protein is CASSPSSYEQYF. In nucleotides, the CDR3 is TGCGCCAGCAGCCCCTCGAGCTACGAGCAGTACTTC. Full variable domain (missing parts from reference TRBV5-1 and TRBJ2-7): KAGVTQTPRYLIKTRGQQVTLSCSPISGHRSVSWYQQTPGQGLQFLFEYFSETQRNKGNFPGRFSGRQFSNSRSEMNVSTLELGDSALYLCASSPSSYEQYFGPGTRLTVT.

The genes are TRBV7-6 and TRBJ2-5, with 10 nucleotides matching TRBD2. Germline V gives CDR1 SGHVS, CDR2 FNYEAQ. V was pared by 3 bases and J by 4 bases, with 8 bases of the junction left unmatched. The CDR3 is 16 amino acids. The CDR3 coding sequence is TGTGCCAGCAGCTTTACTAGCGGGACTGGGACAGAGACCCAGTACTTC. Translating it yields CASSFTSGTGTETQYF.

This chain joins TRBV10-3 and TRBJ1-1; 7 bases agree with TRBD1. The trim removed 2 bases at V and 1 base at J, leaving 7 bases unmatched. Looked up from germline, CDR1 is ENHRY and CDR2 is SYGVKD. CDR3 length: 16 residues. The CDR3 sequence: CAISEGTVFSNTEAFF. The CDR3 DNA is TGTGCCATCAGTGAGGGGACAGTATTTTCGAACACTGAAGCTTTCTTT.

The rearrangement links TRBV6-6 to TRBJ1-3; D call uncertain. Trimming removed 0 bases at V and 4 bases at J, with 4 bases between. The V gene's germline CDR1 is MNHNY and CDR2 SVGAGI (reference sequence). CDR3 size: 13 residues. The CDR3 nucleotides are TGTGCCAGCAGTTACTCGAGGGGAAACACCATATATTTT. This translates into CASSYSRGNTIYF.

This clone is a singleton in its sample. V gene TRBV5-6 combines with J gene TRBJ2-7; the match to TRBD1 covers 8 bases. Trimming took 3 bases from V and 3 from J; bases not matched to a gene: 17. Germline lookup yields CDR1 SGHDT and CDR2 YYEEEE. The CDR3 is 18 amino acids. CDR3 loop: CASSSRQGWPRMYYEQYF. In DNA form, the CDR3 reads TGTGCCAGCAGCTCAAGACAGGGGTGGCCCCGCATGTACTACGAGCAGTACTTC.

This clone was recorded only once. The CDR3 reads CASSFQENTEAFF. CDR3 DNA sequence: TGTGCCAGCAGTTTCCAGGAAAACACTGAAGCTTTCTTT. This chain connects TRBV6-5 to TRBJ1-1; no clear D. Germline CDR1 MNHEY, CDR2 SVGAGI. V was cut by 4 bases and J by 2 bases, with 8 bases left in between. The CDR3 is 13 amino acids.

The rearrangement links TRBV25-1 to TRBJ2-1; 7 nucleotides agree with TRBD1. V shed 6 bases and J 2 bases; nucleotides not matched to a gene: 7. CDR1 and CDR2 (germline): MGHDK, SYGVNS. This CDR3 is built from 15 residues. In DNA, the CDR3 is TGTGCCAGCAGACCCGACAGGGATGCCTACAATGAGCAGTTCTTC. It is translated as CASRPDRDAYNEQFF. The whole variable domain, filled in from reference TRBV25-1 and TRBJ2-1, reads EADIYQTPRYLVIGTGKKITLECSQTMGHDKMYWYQQDPGMELHLIHYSYGVNSTEKGDLSSESTVSRIRTEHFPLTLESARPSHTSQYLCASRPDRDAYNEQFFGPGTRLTVL.

The chain has TRBV6-4 and TRBJ2-6; D gene ambiguous. V shed 0 bases and J shed 5 bases, with 17 bases lying between them. CDR1 MRHNA and CDR2 SNTAGT come from the germline V gene. The CDR3 contains 18 residues. The CDR3 bases are TGTGCCAGCAGTGACTCGATGTCCACTCCGTCTAGGGCCAACGTCCTGACTTTC. Protein sequence: CASSDSMSTPSRANVLTF.

This clone was observed once. The rearrangement links TRBV6-6 to TRBJ2-7; 10 bases match TRBD2. J gave up 7 bases and V 2 bases, and 11 bases lay outside the gene matches. The CDR3 loop spans 16 amino acids. Germline lookup yields CDR1 MNHNY and CDR2 SVGAGI (reference sequence). The CDR3 coding sequence is TGTGCCAGCAGTTACCCCTTGATAGCGGGAGGTCGGGAGCAGTACTTC. Its translation: CASSYPLIAGGREQYF.